Described below is a single TCR beta chain sequence and its context. The antigen is unknown. The data originate from a study of vaccination and CD4 T cells after COVID-19. Study details: A positive SARS-CoV-2 nasal swab PCR result was recorded for each convalescent patient; about 10 were mild and one severe. Four females and six males made up the convalescents, with two Hispanic.

Germline assignment: CDR1 MNHEY and CDR2 SVGEGT. V trimming: 2 bases; J trimming: 14 bases; junction bases outside the gene matches: 8. This CDR3 comprises 12 residues. Sequenced with the Oncomine TCR Beta short-read assay was DNA taken from cultured CD4+ T cells. The authors extracted genomic DNA from cultured CD4+ T cells. TCRdb called the PCR reads again in MiXCR, with one record for every CDR3 protein. Among about 11,000 distinct CDR3 sequences listed, 50% to 55% were seen once. Documented treatment: roughly 10-day PBMC culture with coronavirus spike peptide pools or control peptides (ViraFEST assay). Wells that each held 2 million or so PBMCs were cultured with roughly 9.8 IU/ml IL-2 and 10 ug/ml peptide pools.

The chain employs TRBV6-2 or TRBV6-3 and TRBJ1-2, with TRBD1 matching 7 bases. The clonotype originates from a human donor who had recovered from COVID-19. The sequenced sample consisted of CD4+ T cells from blood, cultured in vitro. In DNA form, the CDR3 reads TGTGCCAGCAGTTACGCCACAGGGGCCCAGACCTTC. This codes for CASSYATGAQTF.